The sequence of this TCR beta chain was determined in a study of shared clonotypes between healthy human individuals. Libraries were prepared by immunoSEQ multiplex PCR; TCRdb keeps only in-frame clonotypes and omits some of them. Of 2,100,000 or so clones in the sample, roughly 95% are singletons; the top ten hold 0.13%. V was pared by 4 bases and J by 6 bases, with 6 bases between. This CDR3 comprises 11 residues. CDR1 and CDR2 from the germline V gene are SNHLY and FYNNEI. The material sequenced was naive CD4+ T cells sorted from blood. The subset is: CD45RA+ positively selected. The TCR originated in a man in his late teens or twenties in good health. This chain joins TRBV2 and TRBJ2-5; no reliable D call. The chain's CDR3 is CASSVDKTQYF. In DNA form, the CDR3 reads TGTGCCAGCAGTGTTGATAAGACCCAGTACTTC.